These T cell receptor beta chains were read from a single sample in a study of T cell repertoires in ileal Crohn's disease. TCRdb's copy holds only in-frame clones and misses some; the assay was immunoSEQ multiplex PCR. The sample yields roughly 13,000 clones, approximately 80% seen once. Source material: ileal tissue. The receptors shown here come from an adult with Crohn's disease. Both conserved end residues are part of each CDR3. The order of the fields is J gene, V gene, clone size, D gene, CDR3 DNA, CDR3 protein. A D gene is named only where the DNA matches it firmly. Size is stated for part of the rows, as once, few or many counts, or as a class when the clone is expanded.

TRBJ2-5,TRBV5-1,once,-,TGCGCCAGCAGCTTGAGGGGACTCCAAGAGACCCAGTACTTC,CASSLRGLQETQYF
TRBJ1-1,TRBV7-2,-,TRBD1,TGTGCCAGCAGCCCCGGACCGGGACAGGCTTATTTTATGAACACTGAAGCTTTCTTT,CASSPGPGQAYFMNTEAFF
TRBJ2-5,TRBV30,-,-,TGTGCCTGGAGTCCGGGGCGGGGGCCTGAAGAGACCCAGTACTTC,CAWSPGRGPEETQYF
TRBJ2-7,TRBV28,-,TRBD2,TGTGCCAGCAGTTCCCTAGCGGGAGGGCCCTCCTACGAGCAGTACTTC,CASSSLAGGPSYEQYF
TRBJ1-5,TRBV9,-,-,TGTGCCAGCAGCGTAGCAGGGGGCAATCAGCCCCAGCATTTT,CASSVAGGNQPQHF
TRBJ1-1,TRBV29-1,-,-,TGCAGCATCCTGACAGCGACTGAAGCTTTCTTT,CSILTATEAFF
TRBJ2-3,TRBV5-1,once,TRBD2,TGCGCCAGCGGGATAGCGGGAGACACAGATACGCAGTATTTT,CASGIAGDTDTQYF
TRBJ2-3,TRBV5-8,-,TRBD1,TGTGCCAGCAGCTTGGGACAGGGGACGCGAGATACGCAGTATTTT,CASSLGQGTRDTQYF
TRBJ1-4,TRBV5-6,-,TRBD1,TGTGCCAGCAGCTTGCGGGGACAGGGTGTTTTAAAACTGTTTTTT,CASSLRGQGVLKLFF
TRBJ2-1,TRBV5-1,-,TRBD2,TGCGCCAGCAGCTACGATAGCGGGGGCGGCTTGATTGAGCAGTTCTTC,CASSYDSGGGLIEQFF
TRBJ2-1,TRBV19,-,-,TGTGCCAGTAGCCCTCTAGCGCGTTACAATGAGCAGTTCTTC,CASSPLARYNEQFF
TRBJ2-2,TRBV5-1,few,TRBD2,TGTGCCAGCAGCTTTAGCGGGACGGGCACCGGGGAGCTGTTTTTT,CASSFSGTGTGELFF
TRBJ1-4,TRBV4-1,-,TRBD1,TGCGCCAGCAGCCAAGTGGCAGGGGGGAGGGAAAAACTGTTTTTT,CASSQVAGGREKLFF
TRBJ2-4,TRBV6-6,-,-,TGTGCCAGCAGTTACTCGGAGGGGGCGAACATTCAGTACTTC,CASSYSEGANIQYF
TRBJ1-3,TRBV2,-,-,TGTGCCAGCATGTTCCCTACCCCCTCTGGAAACACCATATATTTT,CASMFPTPSGNTIYF
TRBJ1-4,TRBV2,once,TRBD1,TGTGCCAGTAGAACAGGGGGCGGGAGTGAAAAACTGTTTTTT,CASRTGGGSEKLFF
TRBJ2-3,TRBV28,-,TRBD2,TGTGCCAGCAGTTTAACGCTAGCGGGAGGAAGGACAGATACGCAGTATTTT,CASSLTLAGGRTDTQYF
TRBJ2-5,TRBV2,few,TRBD2,TGTGCCAGCAGTACCGGTCGGGCTAGCGGCCAAGAGACCCAGTACTTC,CASSTGRASGQETQYF
TRBJ1-1,TRBV6-4,-,-,TGTGCCAGCAGTAGCTATGGCGGGGTGAACACTGAAGCTTTCTTT,CASSSYGGVNTEAFF
TRBJ2-1,TRBV5-4,-,TRBD2,TGTGCCAGCAGCTTCCGTGGGACTAGCGGGAGTAAGAGAAATGAGCAGTTCTTC,CASSFRGTSGSKRNEQFF
TRBJ2-7,TRBV5-1,-,TRBD2,TGCGCCAGCAGCTCCGGGACTAGCGGCAACTACGAGCAGTACTTC,CASSSGTSGNYEQYF
TRBJ2-7,TRBV19,-,TRBD1,TGTGCCAGTAGTTCCTACGGGACAGGGCACTACGAGCAGTACTTC,CASSSYGTGHYEQYF
TRBJ1-5,TRBV10-1,-,-,TGCGCCAGCAGTGACACACCTCAAGAGCCCCAGCATTTT,CASSDTPQEPQHF
TRBJ2-7,TRBV5-6,-,TRBD2,TGTGCCAGCAGCTTACTCCTAGCGGGCCGGCAAGAGCAGTACTTC,CASSLLLAGRQEQYF
TRBJ2-3,TRBV6-1,-,TRBD2,TGTGCCAGCAGGCATACTAGCGGGGGGACAGATACGCAGTATTTT,CASRHTSGGTDTQYF
TRBJ2-2,TRBV9,-,-,TGTGCCAGCAGCGTAGCATCAGGGGCGTGGGCCGGGGAGCTGTTTTTT,CASSVASGAWAGELFF
TRBJ1-2,TRBV19,-,TRBD1,TGTGCCAGTAGTGATTACAGGGGGCCCAACAGATACACCTTC,CASSDYRGPNRYTF
TRBJ2-6,TRBV5-1,-,TRBD1,TGCGCCAGCAGCTTGAAGAGGGGGCTTGGGGCCAACGTCCTGACTTTC,CASSLKRGLGANVLTF
TRBJ2-5,TRBV2,-,TRBD1,TGTGCCAGCAGTAGACAGGGCCAAGAGACCCAGTACTTC,CASSRQGQETQYF
TRBJ2-1,TRBV7-2,-,-,TGTGCCAGCAGCTTAGGACAGCCATTTGATGAGCAGTTCTTC,CASSLGQPFDEQFF
TRBJ1-1,TRBV19,-,-,TGTGCCAGTAGTTACCCGGGGGGGGCTCTCACTGAAGCTTTCTTT,CASSYPGGALTEAFF
TRBJ1-2,TRBV29-1,-,TRBD1,TGCAGCGTTGCACAGGGGGCGAGCTATGGCTACACCTTC,CSVAQGASYGYTF
TRBJ1-2,TRBV18,-,-,TGTGCCAGCTCACCACCGGAGGGGCTTGGCTATGGCTACACCTTC,CASSPPEGLGYGYTF
TRBJ2-3,TRBV7-2,-,-,TGTGCCAGCAGCCCCGACTTTAGCACAGATACGCAGTATTTT,CASSPDFSTDTQYF
TRBJ2-7,TRBV29-1,-,TRBD2,TGCAGCGTTGCAACTAGCGGGAGTTACGAGCAGTACTTC,CSVATSGSYEQYF
TRBJ2-4,TRBV7-3,-,-,TGTGCCAGCAGCTCGTTTGGGGGGATGACGGCCAAAAACATTCAGTACTTC,CASSSFGGMTAKNIQYF
TRBJ2-3,TRBV7-3,-,TRBD2,TGTGCCAGCAGCTCACGACTAGCGGGGGGGCCAGATACGCAGTATTTT,CASSSRLAGGPDTQYF
TRBJ2-5,TRBV28,once,-,TGTGCCAGTTCGGTCTTTCCAGGGACCCAGTACTTC,CASSVFPGTQYF
TRBJ2-3,TRBV21-1,-,-,TGTGCCAGCAGCAATCGAGCAAGCGGACAGGGGGACCCAACGCAGTATTTT,CASSNRASGQGDPTQYF
TRBJ2-7,TRBV5-1,-,TRBD1,TGCGCCAGCAGCACTACAGGGGGCGCGAACGCCTACGAGCAGTACTTC,CASSTTGGANAYEQYF
TRBJ1-2,TRBV5-4,-,TRBD1,TGTGCCAGCACCCGACAGGGGGCTTTTGAGGGCTACACCTTC,CASTRQGAFEGYTF
TRBJ2-1,TRBV7-3,-,TRBD1,TGTGCCAGCAGCCTAAGACAGGGGGCCTTTGCCAATGAGCAGTTCTTC,CASSLRQGAFANEQFF
TRBJ1-1,TRBV18,-,-,TGTGCCAGCTCACCCTGGGCGGGGAACACTGAAGCTTTCTTT,CASSPWAGNTEAFF
TRBJ1-5,TRBV2,-,TRBD1,TGTGCCAGCAGTGAGGACAGGGCCACCAATCAGCCCCAGCATTTT,CASSEDRATNQPQHF
TRBJ2-7,TRBV11-3,-,TRBD2,TGTGCCAGCAGCTTAGGGGACCTAGCGGGACTAACCTACGAGCAGTACTTC,CASSLGDLAGLTYEQYF
TRBJ1-2,TRBV6-5,-,TRBD1,TGTGCCAGCAGTCGTTGGACAGGGGGTTATGGCTACACCTTC,CASSRWTGGYGYTF
TRBJ1-1,TRBV2,-,-,TGTGCCAGTTCTCGGGAATTGGGGAACACTGAAGCTTTCTTT,CASSRELGNTEAFF
TRBJ1-1,TRBV10-1,-,TRBD1,TGCGCCAGCAGTCCCATCGGACAGGGAAGGGCTTTCTTT,CASSPIGQGRAFF
TRBJ2-7,TRBV18,-,-,TGTGCCAGCTCAACCGACAGTTACGAGCAGTACTTC,CASSTDSYEQYF
TRBJ2-1,TRBV5-4,-,-,TGTGCCAGCAGCTTGAGGACGGGAGATTACAATGAGCAGTTCTTC,CASSLRTGDYNEQFF
TRBJ2-6,TRBV19,-,-,TGTGCCAGTAGTATAGTCGGGGGAGGCCCTTCGGCTGGGGCCAACGTCCTGACTTTC,CASSIVGGGPSAGANVLTF
TRBJ1-1,TRBV30,once,TRBD1,TGTGCCTGGGGACGGTCCGGACAGGGAAGATACACTGAAGCTTTCTTT,CAWGRSGQGRYTEAFF
TRBJ2-7,TRBV5-1,-,-,TGCGCCAGCAGCTTGGCCGCAGTCGGGGGAAACGAGCAGTACTTC,CASSLAAVGGNEQYF
TRBJ2-7,TRBV6-1,-,TRBD2,TGTGCCAGCAGTGATTCTGGACTAGCGGGAGGGTCCGCATCCTACGAGCAGTACTTC,CASSDSGLAGGSASYEQYF
TRBJ2-5,TRBV29-1,-,TRBD2,TGCAGCGTTGATGGCGGGAGGTCCGGGGAGACCCAGTACTTC,CSVDGGRSGETQYF
TRBJ1-3,TRBV6-5,-,-,TGTGCCAGCAGAACCACTTATTCTGGAAACACCATATATTTT,CASRTTYSGNTIYF